The rows below give T cell receptor beta chains drawn from one sample of a study of CD8 T cells in Susac syndrome. TCRdb reprocessed the immunoSEQ multiplex PCR reads via MiXCR and lists one record per CDR3 protein. The sample lists some 150,000 distinct CDR3 sequences; roughly 94% were seen once. The sample consisted of CD4+ T cells from PBMCs. All receptors derive from a human donor in good health. Each CDR3 is given with its conserved first and last residue. Each record gives: V gene, D gene, J gene, clone size, CDR3 protein, CDR3 DNA. The D gene is left open where the match is weak. Clone size is shown for a subset of rows, as once, few, many or a class of expanded clone.

>TRBV5-1|TRBD2|TRBJ2-7|.
CASSLTFSGRVYEQYF
TGCGCCAGCAGCTTGACCTTTAGCGGGAGGGTTTACGAGCAGTACTTC
>TRBV9|TRBD1|TRBJ1-2|.
CASSVGGQGYEGYTF
TGTGCCAGCAGCGTAGGGGGACAGGGATACGAAGGCTACACCTTC
>TRBV25-1|.|TRBJ2-3|.
CASSKPPGDTQYF
TGTGCCAGCAGTAAGCCACCGGGAGATACGCAGTATTTT
>TRBV6-6|.|TRBJ1-1|.
CASSSPGRNTEAFF
TGTGCCAGCAGTTCGCCAGGGAGGAACACTGAAGCTTTCTTT
>TRBV25-1|.|TRBJ1-2|.
CASSESGAPGDGYTF
TGTGCCAGCAGTGAATCGGGGGCGCCGGGGGATGGCTACACCTTC
>TRBV20-1|.|TRBJ2-7|.
CSAPQVVGDEQYF
TGCAGTGCTCCCCAAGTCGTGGGGGACGAGCAGTACTTC
>TRBV6-5|.|TRBJ2-3|.
CASRQMGRVDTQYF
TGTGCCAGCAGACAGATGGGGCGTGTGGATACGCAGTATTTT
>TRBV12-3/TRBV12-4|.|TRBJ2-7|.
CASKDRKHSYEQYF
TGTGCCAGCAAAGACAGAAAGCACTCCTACGAGCAGTACTTC
>TRBV9|.|TRBJ2-7|.
CASSAGTYYYEQYF
TGTGCCAGCAGCGCCGGGACTTACTACTACGAGCAGTACTTC
>TRBV7-9|TRBD2|TRBJ2-1|.
CASSPRLAGGPSSYNEQFF
TGTGCCAGCAGCCCGAGACTAGCGGGAGGGCCAAGCTCCTACAATGAGCAGTTCTTC
>TRBV5-1|TRBD2|TRBJ2-7|few
CASSLTGTTSTEQYF
TGCGCCAGCAGCTTAACCGGGACTACGTCGACCGAGCAGTACTTC
>TRBV6-5|.|TRBJ2-2|.
CASSYRAAANTGELFF
TGTGCCAGCAGTTACCGAGCGGCCGCGAACACCGGGGAGCTGTTTTTT
>TRBV6-5|TRBD2|TRBJ2-3|.
CASSYSNLAGVTDTQYF
TGTGCCAGCAGTTACTCGAACCTAGCGGGAGTCACAGATACGCAGTATTTT
>TRBV29-1|TRBD1|TRBJ2-7|.
CSVERTGAGEQYF
TGCAGCGTTGAGCGGACAGGGGCGGGCGAGCAGTACTTC
>TRBV29-1|.|TRBJ2-7|.
CSGQGEGYEQYF
TGCAGCGGCCAGGGGGAGGGGTACGAGCAGTACTTC